The present TCR beta chain was sequenced within a study of TIL therapy for anti-PD-1-resistant metastatic lung cancer. Study-level background: Tumors had a median PD-L1 proportion score of 6%.

Sequencing used immunoSEQ v3. This table comes from immunoSEQ multiplex PCR, and its TCRdb copy is limited to in-frame clones, with some not included. This table has 60,000 or so clones, around 69% appearing once. The V end lost 4 bases, the J end lost 1 base, and 17 bases lay between the germline ends. CDR3 size: 16 residues. Germline CDR1 and CDR2: MNHNY and SVGAGI (reference sequence). Documented time point: pre-treatment sample, taken before nivolumab and TIL therapy. The sample consisted of blood, taken at baseline. This receptor was identified in a person between 30 and 80 years old with non-small cell lung cancer. The chain couples TRBV6-6 to TRBJ2-7; D might be TRBD2 (6 bases). The CDR3 sequence: CASSSPEGSGSYEQYF. The DNA of the CDR3 is TGTGCCAGCAGTTCTCCCGAAGGTAGCGGTTCCTACGAGCAGTACTTC.